The sequence of this T cell receptor beta chain was determined in a study of blood T cell repertoires in COVID-19. The protocol was immunoSEQ multiplex PCR, while the TCRdb copy is restricted to in-frame clones and leaves out a portion. The table lists 70,000 to 90,000 clones, approximately 80% of them singletons, with roughly 10% in the top ten. The CDR3 loop spans 16 amino acids. Germline loops: CDR1 MGHRA, CDR2 YSYEKL. Trimming removed 0 bases from V and 4 bases from J; junction bases left unmatched: 6. What was sequenced was peripheral blood. This TCR derives from a human donor in a cohort sampled during active COVID-19. The chain joins TRBV4-1 to TRBJ1-5; 7 positions agree with TRBD1. The CDR3 sequence is CASSQEEGAVNQPQHF. The CDR3 DNA follows: TGCGCCAGCAGCCAAGAAGAGGGGGCGGTGAATCAGCCCCAGCATTTT.